The entry below gives a single T cell receptor beta chain sequence along with its context. This specimen belongs to a study of blood T cell repertoires in COVID-19. Overall study: The United States, Italy and Spain supplied acute and convalescent COVID-19 samples. In each case, the material was cDNA or gDNA derived from T cells, B-cell-depleted T cells, or PBMCs.

V dropped 4 bases and J dropped 6 bases, with 19 bases sitting between them. Looked up from germline, CDR1 is PRHDT and CDR2 is FYEKMQ (reference sequence). The CDR3 runs to 15 residues. Per the original methods: Amplifying reference gene primers gave estimates of nucleated cell counts. Repertoires were generated with immunoSEQ multiplex PCR, while TCRdb's copy carries only in-frame clones and drops some. V and J calls and clone size are copied from that table; D and trimming were computed from the DNA. The profile shows more than 150,000 clones, about four fifths of them singletons. The sequence came from a woman older than 75 with COVID-19, enrolled during active disease. The sequenced sample consisted of peripheral blood. The genes are TRBV13 and TRBJ2-7; TRBD1 is a possible D gene (6 bases). CDR3 nucleotides: TGTGCCAGCAGCTCCGCCGGACAGCTTGAGGGCGAGCAGTACTTC. Translating it yields CASSSAGQLEGEQYF.